The entry below gives a single T cell receptor (beta chain) sequence along with its context. Its target is not known. The CDR3 is 13 amino acids. Germline values: CDR1 SGDLS, CDR2 YYNGEE. V shed 0 bases and J shed 5 bases, with 8 bases lying between them. MiXCR, run by TCRdb on the 5' RACE reads, gives a single entry per CDR3 protein. The sample lists roughly 630,000 distinct CDR3 sequences, around 7.4% occurring once. The sample is drawn from a study of identical twins. Study-level findings and limits: The same donors were not followed; conclusions instead depended on cross-sectional statistical analysis.

Every one of the donors was a healthy Caucasian. These records were also assigned to another study, of yellow fever vaccine responses in identical twins.

Source material: PBMCs. V is TRBV9 and J is TRBJ2-5; weak D call: TRBD1 (6 bases). The clonotype comes from a woman under 30 in good health. The chain's CDR3 is CASSVATGETQYF. In DNA, the CDR3 is TGTGCCAGCAGCGTAGCAACAGGGGAGACCCAGTACTTC.